The 19 T cell receptor beta chains below come from one sample, sequenced in a study of cytomegalovirus exposure and HLA in healthy donors. PCR involved 60 Vbeta and 13 Jbeta primers. The protocol was immunoSEQ multiplex PCR, while the TCRdb copy is restricted to in-frame clones and leaves out a portion. The sample table includes 30,000 to 35,000 clones. Sequenced material: PBMCs. Receptor source: a woman aged 35 to 49 in good health and CMV-seropositive.

J is TRBJ2-7 and V is TRBV7-2; 9 bases agree with TRBD2. The CDR3 spans 16 residues. Germline CDR1 and CDR2: SGHTA and FQGNSA. V was pared by 5 bases and J by 4 bases, with 12 bases of the junction left unmatched. This CDR3 reads CASSKQAGLAGYEQYF. The DNA for the CDR3 is TGTGCCAGCAGCAAACAGGCGGGGCTAGCGGGATACGAGCAGTACTTC.

The V gene is TRBV5-1, the J gene TRBJ2-1; D gene unclear. CDR1 SGHRS and CDR2 YFSETQ come from the germline V gene. The CDR3 runs 15 residues. The germline V and J ends were trimmed by 0 bases and 4 bases, with 11 bases remaining between them. In DNA, the CDR3 is TGCGCCAGCAGCTTGGATGCAACTACGTACAATGAGCAGTTCTTC. It encodes CASSLDATTYNEQFF.

J is TRBJ2-3 and V is TRBV11-2, with D possibly being TRBD2 (6 bases). V lost 2 bases and J 2 bases, leaving 11 bases between the germline ends. Per the germline V gene, CDR1 is SGHAT and CDR2 is FQNNGV. The length of the CDR3 is 15 residues. The CDR3 DNA follows: TGTGCCAGCAGCTTATACGCGGGGTTCACAGATACGCAGTATTTT. It codes for CASSLYAGFTDTQYF.

The rearrangement joins TRBV30 to TRBJ1-1; no firm D call. V lost 0 bases and J lost 1, with 6 bases in between. The length of the CDR3 is 13 residues. Germline V lookup: CDR1 GTSNPN, CDR2 SVGIG (reference sequence). The CDR3, as DNA: TGTGCCTGGAGTGTACTGTGGAACACTGAAGCTTTCTTT. Residues: CAWSVLWNTEAFF.

The V and J genes are TRBV4-2 and TRBJ1-2; no firm D call. Looked up from germline, CDR1 is LGHNA and CDR2 is YNFKEQ. V lost 1 base to trimming and J lost 4 bases, with 10 bases between them. The CDR3 length is 14 residues. DNA of the CDR3: TGTGCCAGCAGCCAAGGCGGGGTTGGCTATGGCTACACCTTC. Translated: CASSQGGVGYGYTF.

The chain links TRBV5-6 to TRBJ2-2, with TRBD1 matching over 9 bases. The CDR3 has 14 residues. CDR1 is SGHDT, CDR2 YYEEEE, per germline. Trimming removed 2 bases from V and 5 bases from J; junction bases left unmatched: 1. The CDR3: CASSFGQGTGELFF. The DNA for the CDR3 is TGTGCCAGCAGCTTCGGACAGGGGACCGGGGAGCTGTTTTTT.

As to this clone: The junction shows a germline mismatch at one end, possibly a read error. The chain couples TRBV30 to TRBJ1-3; perhaps TRBD1 as D (5 bases). This CDR3 comprises 15 residues. Germline V gene sequence: CDR1 GTSNPN, CDR2 SVGIG (reference sequence). In DNA, the CDR3 is TGTGCCGGGAGTGTACCGGGGGGGGTGGGAAACACCATATATTTT. Translated: CAGSVPGGVGNTIYF.

The J gene is TRBJ2-7, the V gene TRBV19, with TRBD1 matching 7 bases. Germline trimming cut 6 bases from V and 1 base from J; bases unmatched to any gene: 9. The CDR3 has 15 amino acids. Germline CDR1 LNHDA, CDR2 SQIVND (reference sequence). The CDR3 nucleotides are TGTGCCAGTAGCTTAACGACAGGGTATTCCTACGAGCAGTACTTC. Translation gives CASSLTTGYSYEQYF.

This CDR3 is CASSLGVLAGGPVYEQYF. For the CDR3, the DNA is TGTGCCAGCAGCCTGGGGGTTCTAGCGGGAGGGCCGGTCTACGAGCAGTACTTC. V and J are TRBV28 and TRBJ2-7; 12 nucleotides line up with TRBD2. V was clipped by 6 bases and J by 3 bases; unmatched bases: 15. The CDR3 has 18 residues. CDR1 and CDR2 (germline): MDHEN, SYDVKM.

CDR3 protein: CARSLGTGEDEKLFF. The CDR3 coding sequence is TGTGCCAGAAGCTTGGGGACAGGGGAGGATGAAAAACTGTTTTTT. This chain joins TRBV5-3 and TRBJ1-4; TRBD1 agrees at 9 bases. Being an ORF, TRBV5-3 has a function that is uncertain. This CDR3 region has 15 residues. V was pared by 0 bases and J by 6 bases, with 3 bases of the junction left unmatched.

The V and J genes are TRBV18 and TRBJ2-3; the match to TRBD2 covers 13 bases. The CDR3 has 18 amino acids. CDR1 KGHSH and CDR2 LQKENI come from the germline V gene. V lost 0 bases to trimming and J lost 6 bases; unmatched junction nucleotides: 9. CDR3 sequence (DNA): TGTGCCAGCTCACCACCTTGGACTAGCGGGAGCCCCCCCGATACGCAGTATTTT. Translated, it gives CASSPPWTSGSPPDTQYF.

The rearrangement joins TRBV4-1 to TRBJ2-6, with 8 positions matching TRBD1. V shed 4 bases, J shed 4 bases, and the junction held 6 bases outside the gene matches. This CDR3 has 16 residues. In germline, CDR1 is MGHRA, CDR2 YSYEKL. This CDR3 is CASSLDQGAGANVLTF. In nucleotides, the CDR3 is TGCGCCAGCAGCCTTGATCAGGGGGCAGGGGCCAACGTCCTGACTTTC.

This chain connects TRBV7-9 to TRBJ2-1, with 7 bases lining up with TRBD1. J was trimmed by 5 bases and V by 5 bases; bases with no gene match: 9. CDR1 and CDR2 from the germline V gene are SEHNR and FQNEAQ (reference sequence). The CDR3 sequence is 15 residues long. DNA of the CDR3: TGTGCCAGCAGCCCCGGGACAGCCACCGACAATGAGCAGTTCTTC. Protein: CASSPGTATDNEQFF.

V is TRBV4-1 and J is TRBJ1-2, with TRBD1 identical over 9 bases. CDR3 length: 16 residues. Per germline, CDR1 MGHRA and CDR2 YSYEKL. V shed 0 bases, J shed 7 bases, and the junction held 9 bases outside the gene matches. The CDR3 region has the DNA TGCGCCAGCAGCCAAGATAGGACAGGGGCCAACATTGGCTACACCTTC. Translated, it gives CASSQDRTGANIGYTF.

The CDR3 nucleotides are TGTGCCAGCAGCCTACGACAGGTTGGCCAGCCCCAGCATTTT. Protein sequence: CASSLRQVGQPQHF. This chain links TRBV5-6 with TRBJ1-5; D might be TRBD1 (6 bases). Germline V gene sequence: CDR1 SGHDT, CDR2 YYEEEE. CDR3 length: 14 residues. Trimming pared 4 bases from V and 7 bases from J, leaving 15 bases between. The variable domain in full, completed from reference TRBV5-6 and TRBJ1-5, reads DAGVTQSPTHLIKTRGQQVTLRCSPKSGHDTVSWYQQALGQGPQFIFQYYEEEERQRGNFPDRFSGHQFPNYSSELNVNALLLGDSALYLCASSLRQVGQPQHFGDGTRLSIL.

The rearrangement uses TRBV30 and TRBJ1-2; 7 bases match TRBD1. J lost 3 bases, V lost 2 bases, and 6 bases had no gene match. The CDR3 is 14 amino acids. Germline lookup yields CDR1 GTSNPN and CDR2 SVGIG (reference sequence). DNA of the CDR3: TGTGCCTGGAGTAAGGACAGGTCCTACTATGGCTACACCTTC. It codes for CAWSKDRSYYGYTF.

The chain combines TRBV25-1 with TRBJ2-6, with D unclear. The germline gives CDR1 MGHDK, CDR2 SYGVNS. The CDR3 is 17 amino acids. V lost 0 bases and J 4 bases, leaving 13 bases between the germline ends. In DNA, the CDR3 is TGTGCCAGCAGTGAATATAGTGGCAGGTCCGGGGCCAACGTCCTGACTTTC. It translates to CASSEYSGRSGANVLTF. Combining the CDR3 with reference TRBV25-1 and TRBJ2-6 gives the whole variable domain EADIYQTPRYLVIGTGKKITLECSQTMGHDKMYWYQQDPGMELHLIHYSYGVNSTEKGDLSSESTVSRIRTEHFPLTLESARPSHTSQYLCASSEYSGRSGANVLTFGAGSRLTVL.

V gene TRBV6-1 combines with J gene TRBJ2-7, with unresolved D. V shed 7 bases and J shed 3 bases, with 7 bases lying between them. The CDR3 is made up of 11 amino acids. Looked up from germline, CDR1 is MNHNS and CDR2 is SASEGT. The CDR3 region is CASTPGYEQYF. The CDR3 DNA follows: TGTGCCAGCACCCCGGGCTACGAGCAGTACTTC.

This chain connects TRBV11-2 to TRBJ1-5; D might be TRBD1 (5 bases). The CDR3 loop spans 15 amino acids. Germline CDR1 and CDR2: SGHAT and FQNNGV. Trimming stripped 2 bases from V and 0 bases from J, with 8 bases between. CDR3 sequence: CASSLTGYSNQPQHF. CDR3 bases: TGTGCCAGCAGCTTAACAGGCTATAGCAATCAGCCCCAGCATTTT.